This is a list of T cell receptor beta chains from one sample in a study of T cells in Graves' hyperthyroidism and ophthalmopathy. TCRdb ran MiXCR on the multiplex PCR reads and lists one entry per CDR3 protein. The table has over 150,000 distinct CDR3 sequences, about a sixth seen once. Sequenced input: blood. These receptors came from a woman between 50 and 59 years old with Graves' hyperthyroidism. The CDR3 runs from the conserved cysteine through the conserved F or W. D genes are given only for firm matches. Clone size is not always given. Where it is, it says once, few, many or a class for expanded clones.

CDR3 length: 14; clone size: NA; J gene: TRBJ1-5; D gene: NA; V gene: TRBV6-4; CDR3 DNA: TGTGCCAGCAGTCGAGAGGCAGGTAATCAGCCCCAGCATTTT; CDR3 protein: CASSREAGNQPQHF
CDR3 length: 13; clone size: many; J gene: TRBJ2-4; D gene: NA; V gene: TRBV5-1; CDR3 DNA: TGCGCCAGCAGCTTGGAGTCAGGGAGCATTCAGTACTTC; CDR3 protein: CASSLESGSIQYF
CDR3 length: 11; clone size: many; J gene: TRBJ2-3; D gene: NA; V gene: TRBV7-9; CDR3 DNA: TGTGCCAGCAGCTTAGGGGGTACGCAGTATTTT; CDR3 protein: CASSLGGTQYF
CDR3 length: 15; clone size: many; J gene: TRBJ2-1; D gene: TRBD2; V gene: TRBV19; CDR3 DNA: TGTGCCAGTATTGATAGCGGGAGCCCCTACAATGAGCAGTTCTTC; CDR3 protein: CASIDSGSPYNEQFF
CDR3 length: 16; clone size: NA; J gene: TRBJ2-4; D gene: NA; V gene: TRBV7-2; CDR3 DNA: TGTGCCAGCAGCTTAGGGGGAATAACGGGGGAAGACATTCAGTACTTC; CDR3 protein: CASSLGGITGEDIQYF
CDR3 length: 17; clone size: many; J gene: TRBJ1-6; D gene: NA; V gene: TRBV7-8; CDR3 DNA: TGTGCCAGCAGCTTAGCGCCCCTCTACAGGGCAGGATCACCCCTCCACTTT; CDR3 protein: CASSLAPLYRAGSPLHF
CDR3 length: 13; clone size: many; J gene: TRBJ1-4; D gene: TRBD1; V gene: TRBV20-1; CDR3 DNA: TGCAGTGCTAACTGGGACAGGGGTGAAAAACTGTTTTTT; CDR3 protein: CSANWDRGEKLFF
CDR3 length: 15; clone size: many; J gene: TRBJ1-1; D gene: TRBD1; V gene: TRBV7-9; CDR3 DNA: TGTGCCAGCAGCTTTTACCGGGACAGAAACACTGAAGCTTTCTTT; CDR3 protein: CASSFYRDRNTEAFF
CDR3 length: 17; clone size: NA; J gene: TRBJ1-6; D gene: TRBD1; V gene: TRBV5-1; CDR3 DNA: TGCGCCAGCAGCTTGGCCTTCATACAGGGGAAGACGGCACCCCTCCACTTT; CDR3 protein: CASSLAFIQGKTAPLHF
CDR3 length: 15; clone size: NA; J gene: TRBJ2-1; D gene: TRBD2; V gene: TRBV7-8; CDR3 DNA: TGTGCCAGCAGCTTAGTTCGGGCGGGAGGCACTGAGCAGTTCTTC; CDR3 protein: CASSLVRAGGTEQFF
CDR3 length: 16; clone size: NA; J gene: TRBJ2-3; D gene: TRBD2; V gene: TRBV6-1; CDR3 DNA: TGTGCCAGCAGTATACAGAGCGGGACTAGCACAGATACGCAGTATTTT; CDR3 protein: CASSIQSGTSTDTQYF
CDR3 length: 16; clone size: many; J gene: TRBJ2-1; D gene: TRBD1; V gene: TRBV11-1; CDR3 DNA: TGTGCCAGCAGCCCAGGACAGGGGAGCTCCTACAATGAGCAGTTCTTC; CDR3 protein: CASSPGQGSSYNEQFF
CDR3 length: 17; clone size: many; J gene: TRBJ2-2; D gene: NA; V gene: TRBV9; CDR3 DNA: TGTGCCAGCAGCGTCAATCCTTTGGGCCCGAACACCGGGGAGCTGTTTTTT; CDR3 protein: CASSVNPLGPNTGELFF
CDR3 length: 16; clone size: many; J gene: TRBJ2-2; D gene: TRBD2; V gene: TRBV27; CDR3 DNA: TGTGCCAGCAGGGGGACGACTAGCGGGAGGGGCGGGGAGCTGTTTTTT; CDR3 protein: CASRGTTSGRGGELFF
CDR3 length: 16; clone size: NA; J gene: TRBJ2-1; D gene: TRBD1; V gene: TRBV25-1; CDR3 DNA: TGTGCCAGCAGTGAATCTGTGACAGGGGTCTACAATGAGCAGTTCTTC; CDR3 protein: CASSESVTGVYNEQFF
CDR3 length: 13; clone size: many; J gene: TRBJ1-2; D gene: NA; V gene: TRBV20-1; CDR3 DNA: TGCAGTGCTAGTATGTCATCCTCTGGTGGCTACACCTTC; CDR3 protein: CSASMSSSGGYTF
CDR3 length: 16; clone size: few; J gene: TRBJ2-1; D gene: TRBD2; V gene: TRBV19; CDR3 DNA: TGTGCCAGTAGTAGGGCTAGCGGAGAACTTTACAATGAGCAGTTCTTC; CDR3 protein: CASSRASGELYNEQFF
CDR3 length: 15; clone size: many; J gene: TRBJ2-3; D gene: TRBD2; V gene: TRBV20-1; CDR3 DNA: TGCAGTGCTAGGGAAGGACTAGCGGGACGTGATACGCAGTATTTT; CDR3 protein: CSAREGLAGRDTQYF
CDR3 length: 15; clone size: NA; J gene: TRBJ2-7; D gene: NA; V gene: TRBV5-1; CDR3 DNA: TGCGCCAGCAGCCTCGGGGGCAACGACGGATACGAGCAGTACTTC; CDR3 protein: CASSLGGNDGYEQYF
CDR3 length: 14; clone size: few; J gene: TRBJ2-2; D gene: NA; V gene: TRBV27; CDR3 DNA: TGTGCCAGCACGCCGGGATGGGTCACCGGGGAGCTGTTTTTT; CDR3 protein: CASTPGWVTGELFF
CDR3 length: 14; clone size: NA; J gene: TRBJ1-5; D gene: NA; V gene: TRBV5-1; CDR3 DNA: TGCGCCAGCAGCTTTTCAGGGGAGGCTCAGCCCCAGCATTTT; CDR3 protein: CASSFSGEAQPQHF
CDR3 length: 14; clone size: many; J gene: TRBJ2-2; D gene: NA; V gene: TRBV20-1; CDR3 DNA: TGCAGTGCTAGGAAGGGGCCGAACACCGGGGAGCTGTTTTTT; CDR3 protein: CSARKGPNTGELFF
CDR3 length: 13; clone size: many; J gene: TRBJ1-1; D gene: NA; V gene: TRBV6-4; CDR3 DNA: TGTGCCAGCAGTGTCAACAGGGTCAATGAAGCTTTCTTT; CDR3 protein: CASSVNRVNEAFF
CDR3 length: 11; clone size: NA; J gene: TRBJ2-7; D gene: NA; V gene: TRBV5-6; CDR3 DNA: TGTGCCAGCAGCGGGGGACCAAGGCAGTACTTC; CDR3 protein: CASSGGPRQYF
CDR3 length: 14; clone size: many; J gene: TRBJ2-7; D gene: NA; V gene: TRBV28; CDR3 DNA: TGTGCCAGCAGTCCAGGGGGACTAGACTACGAGCAGTACTTC; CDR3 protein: CASSPGGLDYEQYF
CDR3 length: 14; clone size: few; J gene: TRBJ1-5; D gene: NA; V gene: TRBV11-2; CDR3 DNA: TGTGCCAGCAGCTTACTGGCCGGGTGGTCGCCCCAGCATTTT; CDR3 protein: CASSLLAGWSPQHF
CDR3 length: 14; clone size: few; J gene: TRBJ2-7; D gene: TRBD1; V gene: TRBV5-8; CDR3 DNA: TGTGCCAGCAGCCGCCGGGACAGGGTTCACGAGCAGTACTTC; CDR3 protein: CASSRRDRVHEQYF
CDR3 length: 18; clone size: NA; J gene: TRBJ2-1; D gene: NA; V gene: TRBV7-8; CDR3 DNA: TGTGCCAGCAGCTTGGGTAGTTACCAAAGAGGGTCCTACAATGAGCAGTTCTTC; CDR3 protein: CASSLGSYQRGSYNEQFF
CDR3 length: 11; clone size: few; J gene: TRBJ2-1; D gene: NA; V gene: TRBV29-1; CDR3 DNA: TGCAGTCCAGGGACCTACAATGAGCAGTTCTTC; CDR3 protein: CSPGTYNEQFF
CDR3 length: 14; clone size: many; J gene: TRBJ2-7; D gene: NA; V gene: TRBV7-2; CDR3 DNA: TGTGCCAGCACCCCGGGACTTCCATCCTACGAGCAGTACTTC; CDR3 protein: CASTPGLPSYEQYF
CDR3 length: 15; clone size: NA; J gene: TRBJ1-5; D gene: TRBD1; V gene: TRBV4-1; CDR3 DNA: TGCGCCAGCAGCCTCTCAAACAGGGGGAATCAGCCCCAGCATTTT; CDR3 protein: CASSLSNRGNQPQHF
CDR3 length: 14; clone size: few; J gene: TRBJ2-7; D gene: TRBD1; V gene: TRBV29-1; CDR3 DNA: TGCAGCGCTGTACTCCGGGACAGGGCCTACGAGCAGTACTTC; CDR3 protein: CSAVLRDRAYEQYF
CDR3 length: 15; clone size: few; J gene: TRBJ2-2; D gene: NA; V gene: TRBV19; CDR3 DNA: TGTGCCACCACCGGGGGGCGAGGGAACACCGGGGAGCTGTTTTTT; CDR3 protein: CATTGGRGNTGELFF
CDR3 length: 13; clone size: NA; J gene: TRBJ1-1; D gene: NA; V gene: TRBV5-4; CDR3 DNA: TGTGCCGGCACCCCTCCTGACAGAACTGAAGCTTTCTTT; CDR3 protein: CAGTPPDRTEAFF
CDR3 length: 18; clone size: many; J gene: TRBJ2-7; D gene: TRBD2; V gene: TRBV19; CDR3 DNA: TGTGCCAGTAGTATAGTCCATTCTAAAGCGGGAATCACCTACGAGCAGTACTTC; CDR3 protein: CASSIVHSKAGITYEQYF
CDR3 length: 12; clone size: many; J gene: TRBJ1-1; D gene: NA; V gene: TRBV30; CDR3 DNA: TGTGCCTGGAGCCAGTCTGCGGCTGAAGCTTTCTTT; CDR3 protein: CAWSQSAAEAFF
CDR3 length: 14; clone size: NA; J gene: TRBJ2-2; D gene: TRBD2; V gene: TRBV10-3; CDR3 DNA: TGTGCCACAAGACTAGCGGGAGACGCCGGGGAGCTGTTTTTT; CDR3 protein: CATRLAGDAGELFF
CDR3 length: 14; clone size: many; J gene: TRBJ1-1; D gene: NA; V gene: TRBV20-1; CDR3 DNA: TGCAGTGCAAGGGGGGGCGCCGTGAACACTGAAGCTTTCTTT; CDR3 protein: CSARGGAVNTEAFF
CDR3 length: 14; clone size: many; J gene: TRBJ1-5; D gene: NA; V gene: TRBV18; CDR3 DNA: TGTGCCAGCTCAACAGGACGGGGCAATCAGCCCCAGCATTTT; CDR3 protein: CASSTGRGNQPQHF
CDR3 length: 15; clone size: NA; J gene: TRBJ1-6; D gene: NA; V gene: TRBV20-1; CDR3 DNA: TGCAGTGCTAGAGAAAGACAGGCCCAAGGTTCACCCCTCCACTTT; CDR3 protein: CSARERQAQGSPLHF